Below are 28 T cell receptor beta chains sequenced from a single sample in a study of T-cell memory formation after mild COVID-19. TCRdb recomputed calls from the 5' RACE reads with MiXCR, one row per CDR3 protein. The table has a few hundred thousand distinct CDR3 sequences, roughly a tenth seen once. The sequenced sample consisted of PBMCs or a T cell subset sorted from them (not recorded which). These receptors originate from a man between 18 and 29 years old who had mild COVID-19 (a few samples of this study predate the infection). Cell type and time point are not known.

In its sample, this clonotype was seen a few times. V usage is TRBV6-5 and J usage is TRBJ1-3; D is unclear. Germline V lookup: CDR1 MNHEY, CDR2 SVGAGI. Trimming pared 3 bases from V and 0 bases from J, leaving 6 bases between. This CDR3 has 14 amino acids. This CDR3 is CASSYEFSGNTIYF. DNA for the CDR3: TGTGCCAGCAGTTATGAGTTCTCTGGAAACACCATATATTTT.

This clonotype was detected ten times or more. The gene calls are TRBV10-3 and TRBJ2-1; 10 positions match TRBD2. Germline V gene lookup returns CDR1 ENHRY and CDR2 SYGVKD. This CDR3 has 16 amino acids. With V trimmed by 10 bases and J by 0 bases, 9 bases remained unmatched. Here the CDR3 DNA reads TGTGCCACTCGGACTAGCGGAACCCGCTCCTACAATGAGCAGTTCTTC. Amino acid sequence: CATRTSGTRSYNEQFF.

V and J are TRBV7-2 and TRBJ1-2; D may be TRBD1 (6 bases). Per germline, CDR1 SGHTA and CDR2 FQGNSA. V lost 7 bases, J lost 4 bases, and 19 bases lay in between. The CDR3 length is 15 residues. The CDR3, as DNA: TGTGCCAGCACCATCATGGGGGCAGGTACCTATGGCTACACCTTC. Residues: CASTIMGAGTYGYTF.

This clonotype was observed a handful of times. This chain uses TRBV7-3 with TRBJ2-7; 9 bases align to TRBD1. Germline CDR1 and CDR2: SGHTA and FQGTGA. The CDR3 length is 13 residues. J gave up 6 bases and V 5 bases, and 5 bases lay outside the gene matches. CDR3 amino acids: CASSPDRGREQYV. The CDR3 DNA reads TGTGCCAGCAGCCCGGACAGGGGACGCGAGCAGTACGTC.

The chain employs TRBV5-1 and TRBJ2-5; no firm D call. Germline loops: CDR1 SGHRS, CDR2 YFSETQ. The CDR3 contains 14 residues. The V gene lost 0 bases and the J gene lost 4 bases, with 10 bases spanning the gap. The CDR3: CASSLEFGGETQYF. DNA of the CDR3: TGCGCCAGCAGCTTGGAGTTTGGCGGAGAGACCCAGTACTTC.

This clonotype was detected only a few times. V usage is TRBV20-1 and J usage is TRBJ2-1, with TRBD2 matching over 11 bases. This CDR3 contains 14 residues. Losses at the gene ends were 6 bases for V and 10 bases for J; bases not matched to a gene: 11. Germline-derived CDR1 and CDR2 are DFQATT and SNEGSKA (reference sequence). The chain's CDR3 is CSAPDSGGAREQFF. The CDR3, as DNA: TGCAGTGCCCCAGATAGCGGGGGGGCGCGAGAGCAGTTCTTC.

This clonotype occurred many times. The rearrangement uses TRBV7-9 and TRBJ1-1; unclear D gene. V was cut by 0 bases and J by 3 bases, with 11 bases left in between. Looked up from germline, CDR1 is SEHNR and CDR2 is FQNEAQ (reference sequence). The length of the CDR3 is 15 residues. The CDR3 region has the DNA TGTGCCAGCAGCTTAGCAGTAGGTCCGTACACTGAAGCTTTCTTT. As protein: CASSLAVGPYTEAFF. The full variable domain, with the rest looked up from reference TRBV7-9 and TRBJ1-1, is DTGVSQNPRHKITKRGQNVTFRCDPISEHNRLYWYRQTLGQGPEFLTYFQNEAQLEKSRLLSDRFSAERPKGSFSTLEIQRTEQGDSAMYLCASSLAVGPYTEAFFGQGTRLTVV.

This clonotype has a handful of counts. V and J are TRBV6-5 and TRBJ1-5; 8 bases map to TRBD1. The CDR3 spans 15 residues. Trimming removed 0 bases from V and 7 bases from J; junction bases left unmatched: 5. Germline V gene lookup returns CDR1 MNHEY and CDR2 SVGAGI. The CDR3 sequence is CASSYSVTGDQPQHF. DNA for the CDR3: TGTGCCAGCAGTTACTCGGTGACAGGGGACCAGCCCCAGCATTTT.

This clonotype was seen repeatedly, ten times or more. The genes are TRBV11-2 and TRBJ2-1, with 7 nucleotides matching TRBD1. The CDR3 sequence is 15 residues long. J was trimmed by 6 bases and V by 1 base; bases with no gene match: 6. The germline V gene encodes CDR1 SGHAT and CDR2 FQNNGV. The CDR3 region is CASSLGWTGINEQFF. The DNA of the CDR3 is TGTGCCAGCAGCTTAGGGTGGACAGGTATCAATGAGCAGTTCTTC.

The rearrangement joins TRBV6-2 or TRBV6-3 to TRBJ2-5; 10 nucleotides line up with TRBD2. J gave up 5 bases and V 4 bases, and 10 bases lay outside the gene matches. Germline lookup yields CDR1 MNHEY and CDR2 SVGEGT. The CDR3 extends over 16 amino acids. The CDR3 DNA follows: TGTGCCAGCAGTTTTGGACTAGCGGCGTACATGGAGACCCAGTACTTC. Translation gives CASSFGLAAYMETQYF.

This clonotype has just a few counts. This chain joins TRBV12-3 or TRBV12-4 and TRBJ1-2; TRBD1 matches at 8 bases. The V gene end was trimmed by 7 bases and the J gene end by 2 bases; junction bases not matched to a gene: 3. This CDR3 is 13 amino acids long. The CDR3 DNA is TGTGCCAGCACCCGGACAGGGAACTATGGCTACACCTTC. This encodes CASTRTGNYGYTF.

The chain has TRBV3-1 and TRBJ2-1; 14 positions agree with TRBD2. The CDR3 totals 17 residues. The germline V gene has CDR1 LGHDT and CDR2 YNNKEL (reference sequence). V trimming: 4 bases; J trimming: 6 bases; junction bases outside the gene matches: 8. The DNA of the CDR3 is TGTGCCAGCAGCCCTGTTAAGACTAGCGGGGGGGTCAATGAGCAGTTCTTC. This translates into CASSPVKTSGGVNEQFF.

This clonotype was picked up a small number of times. The rearrangement joins TRBV20-1 to TRBJ2-5, with 9 nucleotides matching TRBD2. This CDR3 spans 16 amino acids. Per germline, CDR1 DFQATT and CDR2 SNEGSKA (reference sequence). The J segment lost 2 bases and the V segment lost 2 bases, leaving 9 bases of the junction unmatched. CDR3 in amino acids: CSARSLAGAPQETQYF. The CDR3 DNA is TGCAGTGCTAGATCTTTAGCGGGGGCCCCGCAAGAGACCCAGTACTTC.

This clonotype was seen a handful of times. The chain couples TRBV5-1 to TRBJ2-5, with TRBD1 identical over 9 bases. Germline V lookup: CDR1 SGHRS, CDR2 YFSETQ. V trimming: 4 bases; J trimming: 5 bases; junction bases outside the gene matches: 6. The CDR3 runs to 14 residues. The CDR3 is CASSQGTGRETQYF. In nucleotides, the CDR3 is TGCGCCAGCAGCCAAGGGACAGGGCGGGAGACCCAGTACTTC.

The table lists this clonotype with a few counts. The chain links TRBV7-9 to TRBJ2-4; D possibly corresponds to TRBD1 (6 bases). This CDR3 comprises 16 residues. Germline CDR1 reads SEHNR; CDR2 reads FQNEAQ (reference sequence). Between the trimmed V and J ends, which lost 1 base and 0 bases, there was a span of 10 bases. This CDR3 is CASSLVLTGAKNIQYF. The DNA of the CDR3 is TGTGCCAGCAGCTTAGTTTTGACAGGAGCCAAAAACATTCAGTACTTC.

The genes are TRBV29-1 and TRBJ2-5, with D perhaps TRBD1 (5 bases). The V end lost 4 bases, the J end lost 8 bases, and 20 bases lay between the germline ends. CDR3 length: 14 residues. Germline CDR1 is SQVTM and CDR2 is ANQGSEA. In DNA, the CDR3 is TGCAGCGTTGGTGGGGCGGAACCAAGTCGCACCCAGTACTTC. Protein: CSVGGAEPSRTQYF.

This clonotype was detected only a few times. CDR3 sequence: CASTPRQGKGPYEQYV. The CDR3 DNA reads TGTGCCAGCACCCCCAGACAGGGAAAAGGGCCTTACGAGCAGTACGTC. The V call is TRBV6-2 or TRBV6-3, the J call TRBJ2-7, with 7 bases identical to TRBD1. Germline CDR1 MNHEY, CDR2 SVGEGT. V was pared by 7 bases and J by 4 bases, with 16 bases of the junction left unmatched. CDR3 length equals 16 residues.

This clonotype was seen ten or more times. The rearrangement links TRBV7-9 to TRBJ2-7; 12 nucleotides align to TRBD2. The germline CDR1 and CDR2 sequences are SEHNR and FQNEAQ (reference sequence). The CDR3 contains 14 residues. Unmatched junction bases numbered 6, after V lost 6 bases and J lost 6 bases. The DNA of the CDR3 is TGTGCCAGCAGTCCTCCGGGACTAGCGGGCGAGCAGTACGTC. Protein product: CASSPPGLAGEQYV.

This clonotype came up a few times. The genes are TRBV25-1 and TRBJ1-1, with 9 bases that match TRBD1. The V gene's germline CDR1 is MGHDK and CDR2 SYGVNS. The CDR3 sequence is 15 residues long. The junction had 10 bases not matched to a gene; V was cut back by 4 bases and J by 7 bases. CDR3 bases: TGTGCCAGCAGTGTATCCGACAGGGGGGATAATGAAGCTTTCTTT. It yields the protein CASSVSDRGDNEAFF.

In this sample, this clonotype turned up a few times. This rearrangement joins TRBV19 to TRBJ2-5; 8 nucleotides align to TRBD2. V trimming: 8 bases; J trimming: 5 bases; junction bases outside the gene matches: 13. CDR3 length: 15 amino acids. The germline gives CDR1 LNHDA, CDR2 SQIVND (reference sequence). CDR3 region: CASRPTSAHPETQYF. CDR3 coding DNA: TGTGCCAGTCGTCCGACTAGCGCACATCCGGAGACCCAGTACTTC.

The chain links TRBV7-3 to TRBJ2-1; 7 bases align to TRBD1. Per the germline V gene, CDR1 is SGHTA and CDR2 is FQGTGA. The J segment lost 3 bases and the V segment lost 5 bases, leaving 10 bases of the junction unmatched. This CDR3 contains 16 residues. CDR3 nucleotides: TGTGCCAGCAGCCCAAACAGGGGCGGTAGCTACAATGAGCAGTTCTTC. The encoded protein is CASSPNRGGSYNEQFF.

The rearrangement links TRBV20-1 to TRBJ2-3, with TRBD2 matching 8 bases. There are 16 residues in the CDR3. The germline CDR1 and CDR2 sequences are DFQATT and SNEGSKA (reference sequence). J gave up 0 bases and V 0 bases, and 5 bases lay outside the gene matches. CDR3 in DNA: TGCAGTGCTAGAGATCCGGGGGGGCCTAGCACAGATACGCAGTATTTT. This encodes CSARDPGGPSTDTQYF.

This clonotype was observed a handful of times. CDR3 amino acids: CASSYLNQETQYF. DNA of the CDR3: TGTGCCAGCAGTTACCTGAACCAAGAGACCCAGTACTTC. The chain has TRBV6-6 and TRBJ2-5, with unresolved D. Per germline, CDR1 MNHNY and CDR2 SVGAGI (reference sequence). This CDR3 is built from 13 residues. Trimming cost V 2 bases and J 0 bases, with 4 bases left between them.

This chain joins TRBV9 and TRBJ2-5; D tentatively reads TRBD1 or TRBD2 (5 bases each). Germline V gives CDR1 SGDLS, CDR2 YYNGEE. The CDR3 totals 14 residues. Trimming removed 5 bases at V and 5 bases at J, with 16 bases between. The CDR3 DNA sequence: TGTGCCAGCAGTACCGGGTCGGGACGGGAGACCCAGTACTTC. Its protein is CASSTGSGRETQYF.

The chain couples TRBV4-2 to TRBJ2-3; TRBD1 matches at 7 bases. The CDR3 runs to 16 residues. Germline CDR1 and CDR2: LGHNA and YNFKEQ. With V trimmed by 0 bases and J by 6 bases, 9 bases remained unmatched. CDR3 DNA: TGTGCCAGCAGCCAAGACGCCAGGGGGTCTCGGGATACGCAGTATTTT. It specifies CASSQDARGSRDTQYF.

This clonotype was seen at least ten times. V and J are TRBV4-1 and TRBJ2-3; D remains unclear. This CDR3 has 14 amino acids. CDR1 and CDR2 from the germline V gene are MGHRA and YSYEKL. V lost 1 base to trimming and J lost 4 bases, with 9 bases between them. CDR3 loop: CASSQGPESDTQYF. The CDR3 bases are TGCGCCAGCAGCCAAGGTCCAGAATCAGATACGCAGTATTTT.

This clonotype appeared many times. The chain carries TRBV6-2 or TRBV6-3 and TRBJ2-1, with a weak D call TRBD1 (5 bases). Germline CDR1 is MNHEY and CDR2 is SVGEGT. Trimming cost V 7 bases and J 3 bases, with 10 bases left between them. This CDR3 contains 13 residues. Here the CDR3 DNA reads TGTGCCAGCAATTCCGACAGCTACAATGAGCAGTTCTTC. This sequence encodes CASNSDSYNEQFF.

This clonotype occurred a few times. V is TRBV5-1 and J is TRBJ2-5; D possibly corresponds to TRBD2 (6 bases). CDR3 size: 16 residues. Germline V gives CDR1 SGHRS, CDR2 YFSETQ. Between the trimmed V and J ends, which lost 3 bases and 0 bases, there was a span of 15 bases. The CDR3 loop reads CASSSEGLTNQETQYF. The CDR3 bases are TGCGCCAGCAGCTCGGAGGGGTTAACAAACCAAGAGACCCAGTACTTC.